This is a list of T cell receptor beta chains from one sample in a study of neurological immune-mediated disorders. Using its own MiXCR run on the 5' RACE reads, TCRdb lists one record per CDR3 protein. The sample contains about 58,000 distinct CDR3 sequences, around 3.4% of which appear only once. Specimen: PBMCs. All receptors derive from a woman aged 60 to 75 with multiple sclerosis. CDR3s include the opening cysteine and the closing phenylalanine or tryptophan.

J	V	CDR3
TRBJ2-3	TRBV7-9	CASSSTSGRVDTQYF
TRBJ2-7	TRBV6-1	CAISYEQYF
TRBJ2-7	TRBV7-8	CASSLVGFVAHAYEQYF
TRBJ2-3	TRBV12-3/TRBV12-4	CASSLGVGTDTQYF
TRBJ2-6	TRBV5-1	CASSIEQGAGANVLTF
TRBJ1-5	TRBV12-3/TRBV12-4	CASTGPNQPQHF
TRBJ1-1	TRBV5-1	CASSKQGAQSPEAFF
TRBJ1-2	TRBV4-2	CASSQDVSRDRLTYGYTF
TRBJ1-2	TRBV4-1	CASSPGVMSGYTF
TRBJ2-1	TRBV10-3	CAISEFGWSGHNVVGNEQFF
TRBJ2-2	TRBV4-3	CASSQDARYNTGELFF
TRBJ2-5	TRBV20-1	CSARDRRPQETQYF
TRBJ2-1	TRBV4-3	CASSQGGALYNEQFF
TRBJ1-6	TRBV5-5	CASSFSRTPYNSTLNF
TRBJ1-5	TRBV24-1	CATSDSYSNQPQHF
TRBJ1-1	TRBV7-9	CASSDRGRTEAFF
TRBJ1-1	TRBV28	CASRFFGQAEAFF
TRBJ2-3	TRBV4-3	CASSQEGWGTDTQYF
TRBJ2-3	TRBV4-3	CASSQDKSAGGPKDTQYF
TRBJ2-6	TRBV25-1	CASSEQGAGANVLTF
TRBJ2-3	TRBV2	CASSEGGQEWQDTQYF
TRBJ2-1	TRBV29-1	CSVVSWVSYNEQFF
TRBJ2-7	TRBV12-3/TRBV12-4	CASTPDRGLPSYEQYF
TRBJ2-1	TRBV24-1	CATSRPSGSRNEQFF
TRBJ2-5	TRBV12-3/TRBV12-4	CASSFVQGLGKTQYF
TRBJ1-2	TRBV3-1	CASSPQSDYGYTF
TRBJ1-1	TRBV3-1	CASSQGTGTEAFF
TRBJ2-1	TRBV14	CASSQAEYNEQFF
TRBJ1-1	TRBV29-1	CSVRRVQTGITEAFF
TRBJ2-3	TRBV7-9	CASRLGGTSTDTQYF
TRBJ2-4	TRBV7-2	CASSSPQGRAKNIQYF
TRBJ2-3	TRBV10-2	CASLIGGPFRTDTQYF
TRBJ1-1	TRBV6-5	CASTPGRGRRTEAFF
TRBJ2-7	TRBV24-1	CATSEGTAQYF
TRBJ2-2	TRBV7-9	CASSPRGDTGELFF
TRBJ1-2	TRBV5-1	CASSVGQGNYGYTF
TRBJ2-1	TRBV7-8	CASSLVEPTRYNEQFF
TRBJ2-7	TRBV5-1	CASSLSGMSSYEQYF
TRBJ2-1	TRBV7-8	CASSSPPRTSSNEQFF
TRBJ1-4	TRBV5-6	CASSPYDRARGVEFEKLFF
TRBJ1-2	TRBV7-2	CASSSFRYSYGYTF
TRBJ2-7	TRBV10-1	CASSESTSYEQYF
TRBJ2-1	TRBV15	CATSREITGTSGYNEQFF
TRBJ2-4	TRBV5-6	CASSWGEDIQYF
TRBJ2-1	TRBV7-6	CASGHFYNNEQFF
TRBJ2-3	TRBV29-1	CSVFHPLRESTDTQYF
TRBJ2-1	TRBV5-1	CASSLGDTYNEQFF
TRBJ1-6	TRBV5-1	CASSWTDNSPLHF
TRBJ1-1	TRBV18	CASSPSRDRGGSEAFF
TRBJ1-2	TRBV28	CAVKTGGSGYTF
TRBJ2-7	TRBV5-5	CASSFIQGNYEQYF
TRBJ2-3	TRBV5-1	CASRRLPLSTDTQYF
TRBJ1-1	TRBV19	CASSIGGENTEAFF
TRBJ1-2	TRBV2	CASSWGGDGYTF
TRBJ2-1	TRBV5-1	CASSIQGRGSYNEQFF